The rows below give T cell receptor beta chains drawn from one sample of a study of cytomegalovirus exposure and HLA in healthy donors. The table came from immunoSEQ multiplex PCR; TCRdb's copy has only in-frame clones and leaves some out. The repertoire consists of 100,000 to 150,000 clones, with around four fifths occurring once and the leading ten covering just over 8%. The source material was PBMCs. These receptors came from a woman aged 45-65 years in good health and CMV-seropositive. Both conserved end residues are part of each CDR3. A D gene is named only where the DNA matches it firmly. Expanded clones get a size class; other rows say once, few or many, or leave the size out.

clone_size: few; d_call: TRBD1; cdr3_length: 14; v_call: TRBV5-4; j_call: TRBJ2-7; cdr3_aa: CASRVDRGGYEQYF; cdr3_nt: TGTGCCAGCAGGGTAGACAGGGGAGGCTACGAGCAGTACTTC
clone_size: -; d_call: TRBD1; cdr3_length: 15; v_call: TRBV18; j_call: TRBJ1-1; cdr3_aa: CASSGQVLSDTEAFF; cdr3_nt: TGTGCCAGTTCGGGACAGGTCCTAAGCGACACTGAAGCTTTCTTT
clone_size: -; d_call: -; cdr3_length: 16; v_call: TRBV19; j_call: TRBJ2-1; cdr3_aa: CASSFQGGRALNEQFF; cdr3_nt: TGTGCCAGTAGTTTCCAAGGGGGGAGGGCTCTAAATGAGCAGTTCTTC
clone_size: -; d_call: -; cdr3_length: 14; v_call: TRBV19; j_call: TRBJ2-7; cdr3_aa: CASSIPGGSYEQYF; cdr3_nt: TGTGCCAGTAGTATTCCCGGAGGAAGCTACGAGCAGTACTTC
clone_size: -; d_call: TRBD2; cdr3_length: 16; v_call: TRBV28; j_call: TRBJ2-1; cdr3_aa: CASSLSNSGRWDEQFF; cdr3_nt: TGTGCCAGCAGTTTATCGAATAGCGGGAGGTGGGATGAGCAGTTCTTC
clone_size: -; d_call: -; cdr3_length: 15; v_call: TRBV7-2; j_call: TRBJ1-2; cdr3_aa: CASSYSFQGLSGHTF; cdr3_nt: TGTGCCAGCAGCTACTCATTCCAGGGGTTGTCTGGCCACACCTTC
clone_size: -; d_call: -; cdr3_length: 14; v_call: TRBV7-9; j_call: TRBJ1-2; cdr3_aa: CASSTFRSEYGYTF; cdr3_nt: TGTGCCAGCAGCACCTTCCGCTCGGAGTATGGCTACACCTTC
clone_size: -; d_call: TRBD1; cdr3_length: 15; v_call: TRBV5-1; j_call: TRBJ1-4; cdr3_aa: CASSLGGSTNEKLFF; cdr3_nt: TGCGCCAGCAGCTTAGGGGGCTCAACTAATGAAAAACTGTTTTTT
clone_size: -; d_call: -; cdr3_length: 14; v_call: TRBV6-5; j_call: TRBJ2-1; cdr3_aa: CASERLQTYNEQFF; cdr3_nt: TGTGCCAGCGAAAGACTCCAGACCTACAATGAGCAGTTCTTC
clone_size: -; d_call: TRBD1; cdr3_length: 16; v_call: TRBV5-1; j_call: TRBJ1-1; cdr3_aa: CASSWPGQGANTEAFF; cdr3_nt: TGCGCCAGCAGCTGGCCGGGACAGGGGGCTAACACTGAAGCTTTCTTT
clone_size: -; d_call: -; cdr3_length: 15; v_call: TRBV5-1; j_call: TRBJ1-6; cdr3_aa: CASSLDRPSEAPLHF; cdr3_nt: TGCGCCAGCAGCTTGGACAGGCCGAGCGAGGCTCCCCTCCACTTT
clone_size: once; d_call: -; cdr3_length: 17; v_call: TRBV5-4; j_call: TRBJ2-7; cdr3_aa: CASSLEGSEASSYEQYF; cdr3_nt: TGTGCCAGCAGCTTGGAAGGATCGGAAGCGAGCTCCTACGAGCAGTACTTC
clone_size: -; d_call: TRBD1; cdr3_length: 13; v_call: TRBV28; j_call: TRBJ2-7; cdr3_aa: CASSFGQGPRQYF; cdr3_nt: TGTGCCAGCAGTTTTGGACAGGGGCCCCGCCAGTACTTC
clone_size: -; d_call: -; cdr3_length: 15; v_call: TRBV4-3; j_call: TRBJ2-5; cdr3_aa: CASSLLPQRGETQYF; cdr3_nt: TGCGCCAGCAGCCTCTTACCCCAGCGAGGCGAGACCCAGTACTTC
clone_size: few; d_call: TRBD2; cdr3_length: 12; v_call: TRBV5-6; j_call: TRBJ2-5; cdr3_aa: CASSFLAGGQYF; cdr3_nt: TGTGCCAGCAGCTTTCTAGCGGGGGGCCAGTACTTC
clone_size: -; d_call: -; cdr3_length: 12; v_call: TRBV5-6; j_call: TRBJ1-5; cdr3_aa: CASSLFNQPQHF; cdr3_nt: TGTGCCAGCAGCCTATTTAATCAGCCCCAGCATTTT
clone_size: -; d_call: -; cdr3_length: 16; v_call: TRBV27; j_call: TRBJ2-7; cdr3_aa: CASSRRRDRFTNEQYF; cdr3_nt: TGTGCCAGCAGTCGCAGGCGAGACCGATTTACCAACGAGCAGTACTTC
clone_size: -; d_call: TRBD2; cdr3_length: 16; v_call: TRBV9; j_call: TRBJ2-2; cdr3_aa: CASSARAGGNTGELFF; cdr3_nt: TGTGCCAGCAGCGCGCGAGCGGGGGGCAACACCGGGGAGCTGTTTTTT
clone_size: -; d_call: -; cdr3_length: 14; v_call: TRBV7-6; j_call: TRBJ2-7; cdr3_aa: CASSLASTSYEQYF; cdr3_nt: TGTGCCAGCAGCTTAGCTAGCACCTCCTACGAGCAGTACTTC
clone_size: once; d_call: -; cdr3_length: 15; v_call: TRBV14; j_call: TRBJ1-4; cdr3_aa: CASSLRQATNEKLFF; cdr3_nt: TGTGCCAGCAGCCTACGACAGGCAACTAATGAAAAACTGTTTTTT
clone_size: -; d_call: -; cdr3_length: 17; v_call: TRBV4-2; j_call: TRBJ2-7; cdr3_aa: CASSQVFSPSSSYEQYF; cdr3_nt: TGTGCCAGCAGCCAAGTCTTCAGTCCGTCTAGCTCCTACGAGCAGTACTTC
clone_size: -; d_call: TRBD1; cdr3_length: 14; v_call: TRBV29-1; j_call: TRBJ1-1; cdr3_aa: CSVFPGQGWTEAFF; cdr3_nt: TGCAGCGTTTTCCCGGGACAGGGTTGGACTGAAGCTTTCTTT
clone_size: -; d_call: -; cdr3_length: 14; v_call: TRBV6-1; j_call: TRBJ2-5; cdr3_aa: CASREGLLQETQYF; cdr3_nt: TGTGCCAGCAGGGAAGGGCTCCTCCAAGAGACCCAGTACTTC
clone_size: -; d_call: TRBD1; cdr3_length: 16; v_call: TRBV10-1; j_call: TRBJ2-3; cdr3_aa: CASTPGQASGTDTQYF; cdr3_nt: TGCGCCAGCACCCCAGGACAGGCTTCGGGTACAGATACGCAGTATTTT
clone_size: once; d_call: -; cdr3_length: 14; v_call: TRBV13; j_call: TRBJ2-4; cdr3_aa: CASSFGGAKNIQYF; cdr3_nt: TGTGCCAGCAGCTTTGGGGGGGCCAAAAACATTCAGTACTTC
clone_size: once; d_call: -; cdr3_length: 16; v_call: TRBV5-1; j_call: TRBJ2-3; cdr3_aa: CASSLEARRGPDTQYF; cdr3_nt: TGCGCCAGCAGCTTGGAGGCGAGAAGGGGCCCAGATACGCAGTATTTT